This note documents a single TCR beta chain sequence. Trimming cost V 7 bases and J 0 bases; bases outside gene matches: 8. The CDR3 has 15 residues. Germline V gene sequence: CDR1 LNHDA, CDR2 SQIVND (reference sequence). The sample originates from a study of blood T cell repertoires in COVID-19. In the authors' methods: Reference gene primer amplification gave nucleated cell count estimates. Clones were sequenced by immunoSEQ multiplex PCR, and TCRdb holds only the in-frame ones, with some missing. The V and J calls and clone size come from that table; D and trimming were worked out from the DNA. The sample holds nearly 55,000 clones, around 84% seen once.

The sample was peripheral blood. The chain employs TRBV19 and TRBJ1-2; 7 bases align to TRBD1. This clonotype was obtained from a man in his sixties or seventies with active COVID-19. The CDR3 region is CASTPGTVTNYGYTF. CDR3 DNA: TGTGCCAGTACCCCAGGGACAGTTACTAACTATGGCTACACCTTC.